This T cell receptor beta chain is from a study of blood T cell repertoires in COVID-19. TCRdb keeps only in-frame clones here, not all; method: immunoSEQ multiplex PCR. This sample has roughly 120,000 clones, with around four fifths found just once. The length of the CDR3 is 14 residues. The V segment lost 5 bases and the J segment 8 bases; nucleotides outside the gene matches: 9. Germline V gene sequence: CDR1 MNHNY, CDR2 SVGAGI (reference sequence). The sample taken for sequencing was peripheral blood. This TCR came from a woman between 40 and 55 years old with acute or convalescent COVID-19. The V call is TRBV6-6, the J call TRBJ1-2; 9 bases map to TRBD1. CDR3 nucleotides: TGTGCCAGCAGTCAAAACAGGGGGCTGGGAGGCTACACCTTC. It specifies CASSQNRGLGGYTF.